This TCR beta chain was identified in a study of T cell repertoires in cytomegalovirus infection. Whole-study context: TCR beta signatures that were public indicated CMV infection and matching HLA type.

TCRdb analysed the reads with MiXCR anew, one entry per CDR3 protein. This sample has approximately 500,000 distinct CDR3 sequences; around 10% occur once, and the top ten carry approximately 10%. Study observations and caveats: The ex vivo response was dominated by HLA-C-restricted CMV-specific TCR beta clonotypes. The study identified carriers of CMV plus the relevant HLA from cumulative public TCR beta family frequency.

Germline V gene data show CDR1 as ENHRY and CDR2 as SYGVKD. The CDR3 is 17 amino acids. The V segment lost 5 bases and the J segment 3 bases; nucleotides outside the gene matches: 7. A remark on this clonotype: Its antigen is undetermined.

J is TRBJ2-1 and V is TRBV10-3; TRBD2 matches at 13 bases. The sample consisted of PBMCs. The source of this sequence is a human donor in good health (CMV status not recorded). Some clones in this sample may be carry-over from other donors' samples. The DNA for the CDR3 is TGTGCCATCAGTCCGGGACTAGCGGGGATGATCTACAATGAGCAGTTCTTC. It codes for CAISPGLAGMIYNEQFF.